A few counts support the clone carrying this T cell receptor beta chain. This sample is drawn from a study of response to subunit inactivated influenza vaccine. TCRdb processed the RT-PCR reads anew with MiXCR; each CDR3 protein has one entry. The profile shows about 540,000 distinct CDR3 sequences, around 21% of them singletons. Per germline, CDR1 LGHNA and CDR2 YNFKEQ. The CDR3 runs 16 residues. V dropped 0 bases and J dropped 2 bases, with 14 bases sitting between them. These data also formed part of another study, on T cells expressing NK-cell markers. That paper adds: The TCR beta cDNA came from 5'RACE template switching with UMIs. Sorted T-cell subsets CD3+CD56+NKG2C+, CD3+CD56+NKG2C- and CD3+CD56-NKG2C+ were TCR beta-sequenced. Several donors likewise had their CD3+CD56-NKG2C+ fraction led by these clonotypes.

This chain joins TRBV4-2 and TRBJ2-7, with unresolved D. This clonotype was sampled from a man aged 50 to 60 who received an inactivated influenza vaccine. The sequences come from CD4+ T cells sorted from PBMCs, collected 11 to 12 days after vaccination. The CDR3 is CASSQEDVAGPYEQYF. The CDR3 DNA is TGTGCCAGCAGCCAAGAAGATGTGGCCGGCCCCTACGAGCAGTACTTC.